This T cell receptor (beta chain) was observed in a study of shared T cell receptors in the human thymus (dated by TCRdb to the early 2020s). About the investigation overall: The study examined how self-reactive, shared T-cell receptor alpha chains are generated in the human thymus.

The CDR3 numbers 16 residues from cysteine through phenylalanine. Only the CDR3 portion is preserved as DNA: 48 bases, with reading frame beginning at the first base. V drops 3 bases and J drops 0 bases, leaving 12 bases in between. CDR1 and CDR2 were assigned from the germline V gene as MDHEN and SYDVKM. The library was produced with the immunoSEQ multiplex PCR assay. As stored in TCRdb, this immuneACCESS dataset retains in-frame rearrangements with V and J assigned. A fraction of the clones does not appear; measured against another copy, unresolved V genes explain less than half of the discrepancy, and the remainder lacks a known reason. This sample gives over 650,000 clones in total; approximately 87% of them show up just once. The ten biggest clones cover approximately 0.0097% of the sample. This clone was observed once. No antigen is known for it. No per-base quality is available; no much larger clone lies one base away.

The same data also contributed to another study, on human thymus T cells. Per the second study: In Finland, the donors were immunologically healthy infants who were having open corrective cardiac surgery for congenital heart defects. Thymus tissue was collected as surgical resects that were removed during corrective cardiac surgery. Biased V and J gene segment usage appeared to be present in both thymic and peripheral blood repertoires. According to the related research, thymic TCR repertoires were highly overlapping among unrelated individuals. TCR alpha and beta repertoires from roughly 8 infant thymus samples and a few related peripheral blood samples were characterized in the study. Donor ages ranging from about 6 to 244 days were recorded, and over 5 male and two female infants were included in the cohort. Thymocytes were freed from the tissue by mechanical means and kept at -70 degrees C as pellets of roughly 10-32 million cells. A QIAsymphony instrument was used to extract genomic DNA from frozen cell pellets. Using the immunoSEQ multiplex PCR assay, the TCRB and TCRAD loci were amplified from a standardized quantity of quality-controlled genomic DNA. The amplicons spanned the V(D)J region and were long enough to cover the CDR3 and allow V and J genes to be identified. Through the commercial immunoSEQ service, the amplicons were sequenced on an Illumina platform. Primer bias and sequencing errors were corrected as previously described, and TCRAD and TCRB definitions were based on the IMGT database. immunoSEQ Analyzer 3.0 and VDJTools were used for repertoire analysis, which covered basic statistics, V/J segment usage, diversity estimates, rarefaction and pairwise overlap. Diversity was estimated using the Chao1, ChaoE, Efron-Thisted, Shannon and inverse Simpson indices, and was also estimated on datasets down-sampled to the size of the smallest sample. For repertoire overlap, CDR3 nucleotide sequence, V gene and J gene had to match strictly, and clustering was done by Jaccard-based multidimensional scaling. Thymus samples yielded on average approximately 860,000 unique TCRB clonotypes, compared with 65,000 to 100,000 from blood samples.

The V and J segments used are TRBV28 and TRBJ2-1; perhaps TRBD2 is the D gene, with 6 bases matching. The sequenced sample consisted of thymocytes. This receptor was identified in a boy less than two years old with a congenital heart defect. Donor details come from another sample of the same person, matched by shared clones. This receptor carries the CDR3 CASSLKRDFSYNEQFF. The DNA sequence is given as TGTGCCAGCAGTTTGAAAAGGGACTTCTCCTACAATGAGCAGTTCTTC. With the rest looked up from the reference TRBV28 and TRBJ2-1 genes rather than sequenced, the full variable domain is DVKVTQSSRYLVKRTGEKVFLECVQDMDHENMFWYRQDPGLGLRLIYFSYDVKMKEKGDIPEGYSVSREKKERFSLILESASTNQTSMYLCASSLKRDFSYNEQFFGPGTRLTVL.